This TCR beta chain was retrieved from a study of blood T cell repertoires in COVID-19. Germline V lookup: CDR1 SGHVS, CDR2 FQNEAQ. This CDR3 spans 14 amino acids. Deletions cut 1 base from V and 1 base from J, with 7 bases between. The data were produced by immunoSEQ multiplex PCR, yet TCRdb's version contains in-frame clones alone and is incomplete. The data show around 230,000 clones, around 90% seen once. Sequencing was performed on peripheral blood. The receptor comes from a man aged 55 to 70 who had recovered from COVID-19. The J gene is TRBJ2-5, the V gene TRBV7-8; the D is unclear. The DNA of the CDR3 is TGTGCCAGCAGCTTAGGACACATCCAAGAGACCCAGTACTTC. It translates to CASSLGHIQETQYF.